These 20 T cell receptor beta chains originate from one sample sequenced in a study of T-cell memory formation after mild COVID-19. A single record per CDR3 protein comes from TCRdb applying MiXCR to the 5' RACE reads. The sample records around 250,000 distinct CDR3 sequences, 15% to 20% being singletons. The sample comprised PBMCs or a T cell subset sorted from them (not recorded which). Every receptor here comes from a man aged 18 to 30 who had mild COVID-19 (a few samples of this study predate the infection). Cell type and time point are not known.

The V and J genes are TRBV5-5 and TRBJ2-3; 9 bases map to TRBD2. In germline, CDR1 is SGHKS, CDR2 YYEKEE (reference sequence). The CDR3 consists of 14 residues. J was trimmed by 6 bases and V by 3 bases; bases with no gene match: 5. The CDR3 sequence is CASSWGGGADTQYF. The CDR3 bases are TGTGCCAGCAGCTGGGGCGGGGGGGCGGATACGCAGTATTTT.

J is TRBJ1-3 and V is TRBV4-2; D remains unclear. This CDR3 has 14 amino acids. V gave up 1 base and J gave up 3 bases, with 7 bases separating them. The germline V gene encodes CDR1 LGHNA and CDR2 YNFKEQ. The CDR3 DNA follows: TGTGCCAGCAGCCAAGTGAAGGATGGAAACACCATATATTTT. It specifies CASSQVKDGNTIYF.

This clonotype came up many times. The J gene is TRBJ2-1, the V gene TRBV5-1; 7 bases are a match to TRBD1. The CDR3 sequence is 15 residues long. Germline V gene lookup returns CDR1 SGHRS and CDR2 YFSETQ. The V segment lost 1 base and the J segment 7 bases; nucleotides outside the gene matches: 8. The CDR3 region has the DNA TGCGCCAGCAGCTTGTGGTCAGGGGGTAGTAATGAGCAGTTCTTC. Amino acid sequence: CASSLWSGGSNEQFF.

This clonotype showed up just a few times. This chain links TRBV19 with TRBJ2-7, with 9 bases fitting TRBD1. The CDR3 extends over 16 amino acids. Germline V gives CDR1 LNHDA, CDR2 SQIVND (reference sequence). V lost 4 bases, J lost 0 bases, and 7 bases stayed unmatched. CDR3 loop: CASSTGTGISSYEQYF. CDR3 nucleotides: TGTGCCAGTAGTACCGGGACAGGGATTAGCTCCTACGAGCAGTACTTC.

This clonotype showed up just a few times. The chain couples TRBV4-3 to TRBJ2-1, with 9 bases that match TRBD2. The CDR3 runs 16 residues. Per the germline V gene, CDR1 is LGHNA and CDR2 is YSLEER. The J segment lost 0 bases and the V segment lost 3 bases, leaving 3 bases of the junction unmatched. The CDR3 spells CASSHVLAGSYNEQFF. The CDR3 coding sequence is TGCGCCAGCAGCCATGTACTAGCGGGCTCCTACAATGAGCAGTTCTTC.

This clonotype was found a few times. The chain links TRBV3-1 to TRBJ2-3; 8 bases are a match to TRBD2. The trim removed 6 bases at V and 2 bases at J, leaving 4 bases unmatched. The germline gives CDR1 LGHDT, CDR2 YNNKEL (reference sequence). The CDR3 is made up of 14 amino acids. The CDR3, as DNA: TGTGCCAGCAGGTGGCGGGGGGCCACAGATACGCAGTATTTT. Protein sequence: CASRWRGATDTQYF.

The genes are TRBV7-9 and TRBJ1-2; tentative D call: TRBD1 (5 bases). The CDR3 is 14 residues long. In germline, CDR1 is SEHNR, CDR2 FQNEAQ (reference sequence). V lost 7 bases, J lost 4 bases, and 16 bases lay in between. The CDR3 here is CASTRPGVVYGYTF. Here the CDR3 DNA reads TGTGCCAGCACCCGCCCGGGGGTGGTCTATGGCTACACCTTC.

This clonotype has a single count. The chain links TRBV18 to TRBJ2-5, with a weak D call TRBD2 (5 bases). V shed 6 bases and J shed 2 bases, with 10 bases lying between them. Germline assignment: CDR1 KGHSH and CDR2 LQKENI. The CDR3 has 13 amino acids. CDR3 in amino acids: CASSRRVQETQYF. The DNA of the CDR3 is TGTGCCAGCTCCCGGCGGGTTCAAGAGACCCAGTACTTC.

The chain couples TRBV7-9 to TRBJ1-6; D gene unclear. CDR3 length: 14 amino acids. Trimming stripped 2 bases from V and 7 bases from J, with 9 bases between. Germline lookup yields CDR1 SEHNR and CDR2 FQNEAQ (reference sequence). The CDR3 DNA is TGTGCCAGCAGCTTATCCGCCCGAAATTCACCCCTCCACTTT. Translating it yields CASSLSARNSPLHF.

A few counts support this clonotype. The chain uses TRBV5-1 and TRBJ2-5; 7 bases map to TRBD2. CDR3 length: 16 residues. V dropped 2 bases and J dropped 5; count of bases not matched to a gene: 12. Germline V gives CDR1 SGHRS, CDR2 YFSETQ. CDR3 amino acids: CASSLEVQRGGETQYF. The DNA of the CDR3 is TGCGCCAGCAGCTTAGAGGTCCAACGGGGAGGGGAGACCCAGTACTTC.

This clonotype was detected a few times. The V and J genes are TRBV20-1 and TRBJ1-2, with a tentative D call TRBD1 (5 bases). V lost 6 bases and J lost 5, with 16 bases in between. The CDR3 covers 13 residues. In germline, CDR1 is DFQATT, CDR2 SNEGSKA (reference sequence). CDR3 sequence reads: CSARDPRYYGYTF. CDR3 in DNA: TGCAGTGCAAGGGACCCTCGCTATTATGGCTACACCTTC.

The chain is built from TRBV7-2 and TRBJ1-6; 8 nucleotides align to TRBD1. The trim removed 5 bases at V and 9 bases at J, leaving 3 bases unmatched. Germline-derived CDR1 and CDR2 are SGHTA and FQGNSA. This CDR3 has 13 residues. The CDR3 bases are TGTGCCAGCAGCGGACAGGGAGTTTCACCCCTCCACTTT. Translation: CASSGQGVSPLHF.

This chain links TRBV7-2 with TRBJ1-1, with no clear D. The V end was cut by 10 bases, the J end by 4 bases, with 16 bases between. Germline V lookup: CDR1 SGHTA, CDR2 FQGNSA. The CDR3 is 13 amino acids. In DNA, the CDR3 is TGTGCCACCCTGACGTATTTGGGCACTGAAGCTTTCTTT. Its protein is CATLTYLGTEAFF.

This clonotype was counted ten times or more. This chain uses TRBV7-2 with TRBJ1-1; 8 bases are shared with TRBD1. V lost 4 bases to trimming and J lost 5 bases; unmatched junction nucleotides: 6. This CDR3 is built from 14 residues. Germline V lookup: CDR1 SGHTA, CDR2 FQGNSA. CDR3 sequence (DNA): TGTGCCAGCAGCTCCTACAGGGGGTGGACTGAAGCTTTCTTT. It translates to CASSSYRGWTEAFF.

This clonotype was counted between two and nine times. The chain joins TRBV6-2 or TRBV6-3 to TRBJ2-1; the D call may be TRBD1 or TRBD2 (5 bases each). Germline assignment: CDR1 MNHEY and CDR2 SVGEGT. V was clipped by 6 bases and J by 7 bases, with 22 bases between them. The CDR3 totals 16 residues. CDR3 DNA sequence: TGTGCCAGCAGGACCTTTGTTGGGGGAAGGGGAAATGAGCAGTTCTTC. Translated: CASRTFVGGRGNEQFF.

The chain links TRBV5-1 to TRBJ2-5; TRBD2 is a possible D gene (5 bases). Germline V lookup: CDR1 SGHRS, CDR2 YFSETQ. The V end lost 4 bases, the J end lost 3 bases, and 13 bases lay between the germline ends. This CDR3 spans 14 amino acids. The CDR3 bases are TGCGCCAGCAGCGCCGGGAATCCCGAAGAGACCCAGTACTTC. Protein sequence: CASSAGNPEETQYF.

The chain links TRBV4-1 to TRBJ2-2, with D perhaps TRBD2 (6 bases). Trimming removed 4 bases at V and 6 bases at J, with 9 bases between. Germline assignment: CDR1 MGHRA and CDR2 YSYEKL. The CDR3 runs to 13 residues. CDR3 DNA: TGCGCCAGCAGCCTAAGCGGGTCCGGGGAGCTGTTTTTT. Its protein is CASSLSGSGELFF.

This clonotype was seen a few times. The chain joins TRBV7-2 to TRBJ2-5, with TRBD1 as a possible D gene (6 bases). The CDR3 runs 15 residues. Germline loops: CDR1 SGHTA, CDR2 FQGNSA. Trimming shortened V by 5 bases and J by 1 base, and 14 bases separated the two germline ends. In DNA form, the CDR3 reads TGTGCCAGCAGCCTACAAACAGGGATCCAAGAGACCCAGTACTTC. Translation: CASSLQTGIQETQYF.

This clonotype was seen more than once but under ten times. The chain uses TRBV7-8 and TRBJ2-5; 7 nucleotides agree with TRBD1. The junction had 4 bases not matched to a gene; V was cut back by 5 bases and J by 1 base. Per the germline V gene, CDR1 is SGHVS and CDR2 is FQNEAQ. The CDR3 sequence is 14 residues long. Here the CDR3 reads CASSPWTGQETQYF. The CDR3, as DNA: TGTGCCAGCAGCCCCTGGACAGGCCAAGAGACCCAGTACTTC.

This clonotype was counted a few times. The CDR3 coding sequence is TGCGCCAGCAGCCAAGACCCCCACCGAGGGGAGATCTCCTACAATGAGCAGTTCTTC. Its translation is CASSQDPHRGEISYNEQFF. The rearrangement joins TRBV4-1 to TRBJ2-1; D may match TRBD1 or TRBD2 (5 bases each). This CDR3 is 19 amino acids long. V was pared by 0 bases and J by 0 bases, with 18 bases between. Germline V CDR1 and CDR2: MGHRA, YSYEKL.